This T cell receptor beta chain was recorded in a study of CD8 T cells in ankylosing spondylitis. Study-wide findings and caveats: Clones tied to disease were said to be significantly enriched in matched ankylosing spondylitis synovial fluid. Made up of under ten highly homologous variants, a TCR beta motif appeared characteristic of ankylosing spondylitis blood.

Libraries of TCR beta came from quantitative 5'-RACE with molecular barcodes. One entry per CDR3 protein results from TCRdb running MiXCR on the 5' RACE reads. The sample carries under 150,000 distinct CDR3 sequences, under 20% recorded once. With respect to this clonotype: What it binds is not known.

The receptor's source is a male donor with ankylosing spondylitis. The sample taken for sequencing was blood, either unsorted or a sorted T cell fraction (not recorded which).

CDR3 sequence (DNA): TGTGCCAGCAGCGTAGGCGGCAGCGGGAGGGCCAGGACATATGAGCAGTTCTTC. The encoded protein is CASSVGGSGRARTYEQFF. The chain uses TRBV9 and TRBJ2-1; 10 nucleotides match TRBD2. The J segment lost 8 bases and the V segment lost 0 bases, leaving 14 bases of the junction unmatched. The germline gives CDR1 SGDLS, CDR2 YYNGEE. This CDR3 has 18 residues.